A selection of T cell receptor beta chains follows, all from one sample in a study of control samples from healthy donors and cancer patients. Repertoires were generated with immunoSEQ multiplex PCR, while TCRdb's copy carries only in-frame clones and drops some. This table has roughly 170,000 clones, around 95% appearing once. The sequencing input was blood. Source of these receptors: a woman aged 55-75 years in good health. The CDR3 runs from the conserved cysteine through the conserved F or W. A D gene is named only where the DNA matches it firmly. A row's size may be missing; if present it is once, few, many or a size class.

V: TRBV7-9
size: once
D: TRBD1
J: TRBJ1-5
DNA: TGTGCCAGCAGCACCGGGACAGGGGATCAGCCCCAGCATTTT
CDR3: CASSTGTGDQPQHF

V: TRBV30
size: -
D: TRBD1
J: TRBJ2-3
DNA: TGTGCCTGGAGTGTGGGGGACAGGAGCCCCACAGATACGCAGTATTTT
CDR3: CAWSVGDRSPTDTQYF

V: TRBV7-9
size: -
D: -
J: TRBJ2-7
DNA: TGTGCCAGCAGCTTAGCGCAGGGGTTAATCCACGAGCAGTACTTC
CDR3: CASSLAQGLIHEQYF

V: TRBV5-6
size: -
D: TRBD1
J: TRBJ1-5
DNA: TGTGCCAGCAGCTTTTCAGGGACAGGGGTTGTTCAGCCCCAGCATTTT
CDR3: CASSFSGTGVVQPQHF

V: TRBV4-3
size: -
D: TRBD2
J: TRBJ2-3
DNA: TGCGCCAGCAGCCAAGGAACCCGGGGGGGCTCGGCAGATACGCAGTATTTT
CDR3: CASSQGTRGGSADTQYF

V: TRBV19
size: once
D: -
J: TRBJ2-3
DNA: TGTGCCACTGGCGAGGGTGCACCAGATACGCAGTATTTT
CDR3: CATGEGAPDTQYF

V: TRBV29-1
size: -
D: -
J: TRBJ2-1
DNA: TGCAGCGTTGAGGAGCATGTTTACAATGAGCAGTTCTTC
CDR3: CSVEEHVYNEQFF

V: TRBV10-3
size: once
D: TRBD1
J: TRBJ2-1
DNA: TGTGCCACCCTGAATCCGGCAGGGGGTTACAATGAGCAGTTCTTC
CDR3: CATLNPAGGYNEQFF

V: TRBV7-7
size: -
D: TRBD1
J: TRBJ2-3
DNA: TGTGCCAGCAGCTCCGGACAGGGCACCTATACGCAGTATTTT
CDR3: CASSSGQGTYTQYF

V: TRBV29-1
size: -
D: -
J: TRBJ2-7
DNA: TGCAGCGTTAGGACGGCTCTCTCCTACGAGCAGTACTTC
CDR3: CSVRTALSYEQYF

V: TRBV12-3/TRBV12-4
size: -
D: -
J: TRBJ1-5
DNA: TGTGCCAGCAGTTCTCAGGGTTTTACGCCCCAGCATTTT
CDR3: CASSSQGFTPQHF

V: TRBV7-2
size: -
D: -
J: TRBJ2-7
DNA: TGTGCCAGCAGCTTAACTCGGGGGTTATACGAGCAGTACTTC
CDR3: CASSLTRGLYEQYF

V: TRBV5-1
size: -
D: -
J: TRBJ1-4
DNA: TGCGCCAGCAGTTTCGGGGATGCAACTAATGAAAAACTGTTTTTT
CDR3: CASSFGDATNEKLFF

V: TRBV7-9
size: -
D: -
J: TRBJ1-1
DNA: TGTGCCAGCAGCTTAATCCCAGGGAGAAACACTGAAGCTTTCTTT
CDR3: CASSLIPGRNTEAFF

V: TRBV18
size: -
D: -
J: TRBJ1-1
DNA: TGTGCCAGCTCATTGACAGCCAACACTGAAGCTTTCTTT
CDR3: CASSLTANTEAFF

V: TRBV10-1
size: few
D: -
J: TRBJ1-5
DNA: TGCGCCAGCAGTGAGAACCAGGGTGGTCAGCCCCAGCATTTT
CDR3: CASSENQGGQPQHF

V: TRBV11-2
size: -
D: -
J: TRBJ2-7
DNA: TGTGCCAGCAGCCTGGACCGACAGTCCTACGAGCAGTACTTC
CDR3: CASSLDRQSYEQYF

V: TRBV5-1
size: -
D: -
J: TRBJ2-7
DNA: TGCGCCAGCAGCTTCGGCGGAACCTACGAGCAGTACTTC
CDR3: CASSFGGTYEQYF

V: TRBV18
size: -
D: TRBD1
J: TRBJ1-2
DNA: TGTGCCAGCCAGCCCTCGGGACAGGGGGCTTATGGCTACACCTTC
CDR3: CASQPSGQGAYGYTF

V: TRBV7-2
size: -
D: -
J: TRBJ1-5
DNA: TGTGCCAGCAGCTACCGCGGGCGCGGCAATCAGCCCCAGCATTTT
CDR3: CASSYRGRGNQPQHF

V: TRBV18
size: -
D: -
J: TRBJ2-7
DNA: TGTGCCAGCTCAGGGGGGTCAGAACAGTACTTC
CDR3: CASSGGSEQYF

V: TRBV11-3
size: -
D: -
J: TRBJ1-5
DNA: TGTGCCAGCAGCGCGTTGGGGGATGAGGGTCAGCCCCAGCATTTT
CDR3: CASSALGDEGQPQHF

V: TRBV4-2
size: -
D: TRBD2
J: TRBJ2-3
DNA: TGTGCCAGCAGCCAAGATTGGGCTAGCGGGGGGTCTGGCACAGATACGCAGTATTTT
CDR3: CASSQDWASGGSGTDTQYF

V: TRBV19
size: -
D: -
J: TRBJ1-3
DNA: TGTGCCAGTATCGCTACTCGGGGAAGAGGAATAGGAAACACCATATATTTT
CDR3: CASIATRGRGIGNTIYF

V: TRBV27
size: -
D: TRBD1
J: TRBJ1-1
DNA: TGTGCCACCAATACCTTGGACAGGCTAAACACTGAAGCTTTCTTT
CDR3: CATNTLDRLNTEAFF

V: TRBV5-1
size: -
D: -
J: TRBJ2-1
DNA: TGCGCCAGCAGCTGGGGCGCCATTGGCAATGAGCAGTTCTTC
CDR3: CASSWGAIGNEQFF

V: TRBV18
size: -
D: -
J: TRBJ1-6
DNA: TGTGCCAGCTCACCGGCTGGGCAGTACATGGGTAATTCACCCCTCCACTTT
CDR3: CASSPAGQYMGNSPLHF

V: TRBV7-2
size: -
D: TRBD2
J: TRBJ2-3
DNA: TGTGCCAGCAGCGGGTACGGACTAGCGGGTCAACAAGGGGATACGCAGTATTTT
CDR3: CASSGYGLAGQQGDTQYF

V: TRBV11-2
size: -
D: -
J: TRBJ1-1
DNA: TGTGCCAGCAGCTTATTGGCGCGGTTTGAAGCTTTCTTT
CDR3: CASSLLARFEAFF

V: TRBV14
size: -
D: -
J: TRBJ2-1
DNA: TGTGCCAGCAGCCAAGTGAGTGTGGGTGAGCAGTTCTTC
CDR3: CASSQVSVGEQFF

V: TRBV6-2/TRBV6-3
size: -
D: TRBD1
J: TRBJ2-6
DNA: TGTGCCAGCAGTTCCCTCAGGGGGCGAATTAGCTCTGGGGCCAACGTCCTGACTTTC
CDR3: CASSSLRGRISSGANVLTF

V: TRBV19
size: -
D: -
J: TRBJ1-1
DNA: TGTGCCAGTAAGGAAGGCACACCCACAGGTCCCCCTGAAGCTTTCTTT
CDR3: CASKEGTPTGPPEAFF

V: TRBV21-1
size: -
D: -
J: TRBJ2-5
DNA: TGTGCCAGCAGCAAAGAGGGGGAACTAAAAGTAGAGACCCAGTACTTC
CDR3: CASSKEGELKVETQYF

V: TRBV27
size: -
D: -
J: TRBJ1-2
DNA: TGTGCCAGCAGGCCGATGGTGGTGCAGAGCGCTAACTATGGCTACACCTTC
CDR3: CASRPMVVQSANYGYTF

V: TRBV7-2
size: -
D: -
J: TRBJ2-5
DNA: TGTGCCAGCAGCTTAGTCCCACCGGGACGGGGGGCCCGGGAGACCCAGTACTTC
CDR3: CASSLVPPGRGARETQYF

V: TRBV5-6
size: -
D: -
J: TRBJ2-3
DNA: TGTGCCAGCAGCGGAGCCAGCGGGAGCACAGATACGCAGTATTTT
CDR3: CASSGASGSTDTQYF

V: TRBV10-2
size: -
D: -
J: TRBJ2-1
DNA: TGCGCCAGCAGTGAGTGGGCAGACAATGAGCAGTTCTTC
CDR3: CASSEWADNEQFF